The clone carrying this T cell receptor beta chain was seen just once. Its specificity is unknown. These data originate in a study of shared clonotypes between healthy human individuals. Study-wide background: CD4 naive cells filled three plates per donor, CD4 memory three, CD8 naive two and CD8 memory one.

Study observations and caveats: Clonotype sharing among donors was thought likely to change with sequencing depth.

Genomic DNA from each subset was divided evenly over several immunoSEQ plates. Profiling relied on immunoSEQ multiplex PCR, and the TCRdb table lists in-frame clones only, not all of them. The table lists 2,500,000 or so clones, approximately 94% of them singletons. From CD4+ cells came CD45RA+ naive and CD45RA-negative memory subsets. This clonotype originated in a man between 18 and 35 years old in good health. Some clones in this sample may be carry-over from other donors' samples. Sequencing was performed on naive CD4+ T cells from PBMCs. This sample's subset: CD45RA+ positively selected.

The CDR3 sequence is CASSQQGPGELFF. In DNA form, the CDR3 reads TGTGCCAGCAGCCAACAGGGCCCCGGGGAGCTGTTTTTT. This chain joins TRBV11-3 and TRBJ2-2; tentative D call: TRBD1 (6 bases). V lost 5 bases to trimming and J lost 6 bases, with 10 bases between them. CDR1 and CDR2 from the germline V gene are SGHNT and YENEEA. This CDR3 region has 13 residues.